The present T cell receptor beta chain was sequenced within a study of CD8 T cells in ankylosing spondylitis. Findings of the study overall: The disease-linked clones had a CD8+ phenotype and low blood frequencies. Blood of patients with ankylosing spondylitis appeared to be characterized by a TCR beta motif of eight highly homologous variants. In ankylosing spondylitis patients, matched synovial fluid reportedly showed significant enrichment of disease-linked clones. Certain motif variants had earlier been reported in reactive arthritis synovial fluid and blood.

The V segment lost 2 bases and the J segment 8 bases; nucleotides outside the gene matches: 12. Germline loops: CDR1 SGHTA, CDR2 FQGTGA. The CDR3 extends over 16 amino acids. A quantitative 5'-RACE method, one with molecular barcodes, was used to make TCR beta libraries. TCRdb independently ran MiXCR on the 5' RACE reads; one entry per CDR3 protein. This table holds some 840,000 distinct CDR3 sequences, 10% to 15% found once. Points on this clonotype: Its antigen is not identified.

This rearrangement joins TRBV7-3 to TRBJ1-1; 9 nucleotides agree with TRBD1. The source of this sequence is a male donor with ankylosing spondylitis. The sample comprised blood, either unsorted or a sorted T cell fraction (not recorded which). CDR3 in amino acids: CASSLGVGQGESEAFF. Here the CDR3 DNA reads TGTGCCAGCAGCTTAGGCGTGGGACAGGGTGAATCAGAAGCTTTCTTT. The variable domain in full, with the rest retrieved from reference TRBV7-3 and TRBJ1-1, is GAGVSQTPSNKVTEKGKYVELRCDPISGHTALYWYRQSLGQGPEFLIYFQGTGAADDSGLPNDRFFAVRPEGSVSTLKIQRTERGDSAVYLCASSLGVGQGESEAFFGQGTRLTVV.